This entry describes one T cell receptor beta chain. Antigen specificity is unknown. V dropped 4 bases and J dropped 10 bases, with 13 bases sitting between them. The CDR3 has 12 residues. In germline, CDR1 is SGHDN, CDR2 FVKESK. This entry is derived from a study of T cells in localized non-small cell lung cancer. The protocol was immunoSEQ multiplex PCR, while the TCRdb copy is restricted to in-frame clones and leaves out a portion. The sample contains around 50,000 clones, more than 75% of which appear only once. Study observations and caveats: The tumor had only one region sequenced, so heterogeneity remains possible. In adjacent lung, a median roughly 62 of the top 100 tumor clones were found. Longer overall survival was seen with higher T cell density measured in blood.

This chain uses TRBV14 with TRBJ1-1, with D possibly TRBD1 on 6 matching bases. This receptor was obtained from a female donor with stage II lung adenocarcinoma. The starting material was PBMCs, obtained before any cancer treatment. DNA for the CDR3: TGTGCCAGCAGCCCGAACAGGGTTGTAGCTTTCTTT. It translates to CASSPNRVVAFF.